This TCR beta chain was sequenced in a study of blood T cell repertoires in COVID-19. Clinical histories supplied by participants themselves formed the basis of cohort assignment. Original processing methods: Nucleated cell counts were estimated from reference gene primer amplification. TCRdb's table, derived via immunoSEQ multiplex PCR, lists solely in-frame clones and lacks some. The DNA was the basis for D and trimming; V, J and clone size are from that table. This table holds some 140,000 clones, roughly 80% found once. Between the trimmed V and J ends, which lost 6 bases and 12 bases, there was a span of 12 bases. The germline V gene has CDR1 SEHNR and CDR2 FQNEAQ (reference sequence). The CDR3 totals 12 residues.

This chain joins TRBV7-9 and TRBJ1-6, with D uncertain. Sequencing used PBMCs or T cells enriched from blood (not recorded which). This TCR was sampled from a man in his forties or fifties with acute COVID-19. Here the CDR3 reads CASSSQDGPLHF. CDR3 bases: TGTGCCAGCAGTTCTCAGGATGGACCCCTCCACTTT.